This paragraph reports one T cell receptor beta chain. This specimen belongs to a study of blood T cell repertoires in COVID-19. Methods used by the authors: Using reference gene primer amplification, nucleated cell counts were estimated. The assay was immunoSEQ multiplex PCR, and TCRdb's table has in-frame clones only and misses some. That table gives V, J and clone size, and the DNA gave D and trimming. This table holds about 70,000 clones, roughly 87% found once. The CDR3 length is 13 residues. Germline V lookup: CDR1 MNHEY, CDR2 SVGAGI. The V and J ends lost 7 bases and 0 bases respectively, with 7 bases between them.

V gene TRBV6-5 combines with J gene TRBJ1-5; D gene ambiguous. Material for sequencing was peripheral blood. This clonotype was sampled from a young woman with acute or convalescent COVID-19. The CDR3, as DNA: TGTGCCAGCACCGCGGATAGCAATCAGCCCCAGCATTTT. Translating it yields CASTADSNQPQHF.